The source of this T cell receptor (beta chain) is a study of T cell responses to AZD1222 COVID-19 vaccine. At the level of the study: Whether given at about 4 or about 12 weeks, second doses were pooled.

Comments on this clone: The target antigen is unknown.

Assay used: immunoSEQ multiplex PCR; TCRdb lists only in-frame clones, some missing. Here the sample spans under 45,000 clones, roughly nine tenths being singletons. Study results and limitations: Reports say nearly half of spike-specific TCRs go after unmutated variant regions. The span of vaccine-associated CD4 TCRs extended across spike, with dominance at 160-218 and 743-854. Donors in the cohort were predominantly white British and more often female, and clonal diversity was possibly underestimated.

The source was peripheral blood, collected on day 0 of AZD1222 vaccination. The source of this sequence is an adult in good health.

The CDR3 sequence: CASAAGTDYGYTF. The CDR3 DNA follows: TGTGCCAGCGCCGCCGGGACGGACTATGGCTACACCTTC. The rearrangement links TRBV7-8 to TRBJ1-2, with D possibly matching TRBD1 (5 bases). The CDR3 runs to 13 residues. V was cut by 8 bases and J by 3 bases, with 13 bases left in between. CDR1 is SGHVS and CDR2 is FQNEAQ in the germline V gene. The whole variable domain, remainder taken from reference TRBV7-8 and TRBJ1-2, is GAGVSQSPRYKVAKRGQDVALRCDPISGHVSLFWYQQALGQGPEFLTYFQNEAQLDKSGLPSDRFFAERPEGSVSTLKIQRTQQEDSAVYLCASAAGTDYGYTFGSGTRLTVV.